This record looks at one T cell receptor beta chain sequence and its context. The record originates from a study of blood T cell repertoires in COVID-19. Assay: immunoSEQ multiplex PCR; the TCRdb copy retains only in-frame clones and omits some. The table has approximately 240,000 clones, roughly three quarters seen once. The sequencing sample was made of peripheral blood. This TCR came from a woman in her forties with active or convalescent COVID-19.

The CDR3 DNA follows: TGTGCCAGCAGCCCGAGATTCCGACTAGCGTCCTACAATGAGCAGTTCTTC. The encoded protein is CASSPRFRLASYNEQFF. The chain is built from TRBV9 and TRBJ2-1, with 8 bases fitting TRBD2. The V gene's germline CDR1 is SGDLS and CDR2 YYNGEE. Germline trimming cut 4 bases from V and 1 base from J; bases unmatched to any gene: 10. The CDR3 sequence is 17 residues long.